What follows describes a single TCR beta chain. Its cognate antigen is unknown. Sorting selected naive CD8 T cells with a CD8+CD4-CCR7+CD45RA+ phenotype. The data are from a study of molecular identifiers for immune sequencing clone quantification. Study conclusions and caveats: Clones above 20 RNA copies contained over 98% of effector molecules and under 1% of naive molecules.

The authors built bulk TCR libraries by previously described methods with listed TCR primers. One entry per CDR3 protein results from TCRdb running MiXCR on the PCR reads. The profile covers around 320,000 distinct CDR3 sequences, with roughly 24% appearing a single time and 0.74% taken by the ten largest. This CDR3 contains 11 residues. V dropped 5 bases and J dropped 5 bases, with 6 bases sitting between them. The chain recombines TRBV12-3 or TRBV12-4 with TRBJ1-2, with D maybe TRBD1 (5 bases). The material sequenced was naive CD8+ T cells from blood, with Jurkat cell RNA spiked in. Subset defined: FACS-sorted CD8+CD4-CCR7+CD45RA+ naive T cells. The clonotype comes from a human donor in good health. Some libraries in this study had Jurkat cell RNA spiked in. The CDR3 region has the DNA TGTGCCAGCAGTCAGGGATATGGCTACACCTTC. Translation gives CASSQGYGYTF.